These T cell receptor beta chains were read from a single sample in a study of blood T cell repertoires in COVID-19. Sequencing used immunoSEQ multiplex PCR; TCRdb keeps in-frame clones, though not all of them. Of 80,000 to 90,000 clones in the sample, around 88% were seen once. Sequenced sample: peripheral blood. The receptors stem from a man between 60 and 75 years old with acute or convalescent COVID-19. The CDR3 runs from the conserved cysteine through the conserved F or W.

>TRBJ2-7|TRBV5-4
CASSSTGTSGGSYEQYF
>TRBJ1-1|TRBV9
CASSVEGVPGGTEAFF
>TRBJ2-2|TRBV18
CASSPPGGRELFF
>TRBJ2-7|TRBV12-3/TRBV12-4
CASSWDNAEQYF
>TRBJ1-2|TRBV25-1
CASSGTGFGYTF
>TRBJ2-2|TRBV7-2
CASSPPGGGLTGELFF
>TRBJ2-2|TRBV4-1
CASSQYGTVSGELFF
>TRBJ1-3|TRBV6-1
CASSEGGSFGNTIYF
>TRBJ2-7|TRBV12-3/TRBV12-4
CASRRGKTYEQYF
>TRBJ1-6|TRBV4-3
CASSQDRGPSSYNSPLHF
>TRBJ1-2|TRBV7-8
CASSSRQGLTGGYTF
>TRBJ2-1|TRBV19
CASSQGQSSYNEQFF
>TRBJ2-7|TRBV19
CASRQVGGSYEQYF
>TRBJ2-5|TRBV5-5
CASSLRGIQETQYF
>TRBJ2-1|TRBV10-2
CASGTPLAEQFF
>TRBJ1-5|TRBV12-3/TRBV12-4
CASSRQNQPQHF
>TRBJ1-1|TRBV30
CAWRDSSNTEAFF
>TRBJ2-2|TRBV19
CASSMGLAGAHNTGELFF
>TRBJ1-1|TRBV28
CASSFPGSATEAFF
>TRBJ2-2|TRBV7-6
CASSLLAGHTGELFF
>TRBJ2-1|TRBV29-1
CSVGQGALNEQFF
>TRBJ2-1|TRBV7-2
CASSLFLLSGGFNEQFF
>TRBJ2-3|TRBV9
CASSYGTSGGATDTQYF